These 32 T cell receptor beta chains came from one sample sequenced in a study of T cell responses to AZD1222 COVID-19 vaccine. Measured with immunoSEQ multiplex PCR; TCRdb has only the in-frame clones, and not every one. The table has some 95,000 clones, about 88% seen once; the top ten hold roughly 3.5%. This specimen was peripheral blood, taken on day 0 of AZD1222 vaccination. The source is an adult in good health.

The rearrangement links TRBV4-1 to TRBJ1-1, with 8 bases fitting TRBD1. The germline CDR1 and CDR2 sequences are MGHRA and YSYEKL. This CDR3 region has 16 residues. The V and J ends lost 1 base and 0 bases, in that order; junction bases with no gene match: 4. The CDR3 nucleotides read TGCGCCAGCAGCCAAGTCACAGGGGGAATGAACACTGAAGCTTTCTTT. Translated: CASSQVTGGMNTEAFF.

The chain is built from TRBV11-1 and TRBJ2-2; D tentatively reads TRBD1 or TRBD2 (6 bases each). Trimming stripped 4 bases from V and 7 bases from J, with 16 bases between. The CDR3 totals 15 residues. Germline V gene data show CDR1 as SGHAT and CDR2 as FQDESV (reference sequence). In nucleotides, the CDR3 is TGTGCCAGCAGCTACACGGAGGGGGTTTTCGGGGAGCTGTTTTTT. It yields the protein CASSYTEGVFGELFF.

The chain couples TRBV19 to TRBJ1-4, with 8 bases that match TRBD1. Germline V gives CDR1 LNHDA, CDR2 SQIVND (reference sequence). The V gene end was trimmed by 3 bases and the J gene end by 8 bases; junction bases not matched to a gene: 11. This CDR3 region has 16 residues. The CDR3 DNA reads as TGTGCCAGTAGTATTGGAGGGCGACAGGGGAGCGAAAAACTGTTTTTT. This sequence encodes CASSIGGRQGSEKLFF.

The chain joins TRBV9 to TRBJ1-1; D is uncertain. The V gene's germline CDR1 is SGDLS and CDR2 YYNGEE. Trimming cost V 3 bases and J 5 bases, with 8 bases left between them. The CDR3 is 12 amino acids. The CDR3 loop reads CASSGLGTEAFF. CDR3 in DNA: TGTGCCAGCAGCGGTCTGGGGACTGAAGCTTTCTTT.

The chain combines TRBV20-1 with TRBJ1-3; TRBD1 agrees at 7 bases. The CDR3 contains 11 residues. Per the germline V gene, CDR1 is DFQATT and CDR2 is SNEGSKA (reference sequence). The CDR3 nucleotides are TGCAGATCGGACAGGGGAAACACCATATATTTT. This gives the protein CRSDRGNTIYF.

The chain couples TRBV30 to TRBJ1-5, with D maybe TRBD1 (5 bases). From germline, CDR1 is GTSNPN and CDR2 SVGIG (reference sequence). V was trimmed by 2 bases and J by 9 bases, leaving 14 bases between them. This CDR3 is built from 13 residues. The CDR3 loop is CAWSPGPDLPQHF. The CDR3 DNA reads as TGTGCCTGGAGTCCGGGACCCGATTTGCCCCAGCATTTT.

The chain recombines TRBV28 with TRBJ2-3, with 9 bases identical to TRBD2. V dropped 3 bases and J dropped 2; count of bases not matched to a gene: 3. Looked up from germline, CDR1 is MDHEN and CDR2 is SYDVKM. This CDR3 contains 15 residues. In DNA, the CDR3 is TGTGCCAGCAGTTTTGGCGGGGGGGTCACAGATACGCAGTATTTT. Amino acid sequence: CASSFGGGVTDTQYF.

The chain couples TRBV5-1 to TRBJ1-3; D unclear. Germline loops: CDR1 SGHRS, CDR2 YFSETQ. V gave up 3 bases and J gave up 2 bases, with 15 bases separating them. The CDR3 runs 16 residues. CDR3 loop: CASSSSGFGTGNTIYF. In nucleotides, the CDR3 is TGCGCCAGCAGCTCCTCGGGGTTTGGGACTGGAAACACCATATATTTT.

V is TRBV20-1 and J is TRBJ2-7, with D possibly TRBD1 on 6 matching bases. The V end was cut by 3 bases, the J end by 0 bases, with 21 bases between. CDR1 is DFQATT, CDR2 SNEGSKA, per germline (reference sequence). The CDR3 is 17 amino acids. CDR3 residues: CSASRRETRGFSYEQYF. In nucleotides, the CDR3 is TGCAGTGCTAGTCGTAGGGAAACAAGGGGGTTCTCCTACGAGCAGTACTTC.

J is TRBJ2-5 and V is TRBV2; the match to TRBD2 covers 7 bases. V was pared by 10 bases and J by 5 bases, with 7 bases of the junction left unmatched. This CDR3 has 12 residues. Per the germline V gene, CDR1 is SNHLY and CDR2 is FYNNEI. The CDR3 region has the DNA TGTGCCACCCGTTGGGAGGGTGAGACCCAGTACTTC. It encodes CATRWEGETQYF.

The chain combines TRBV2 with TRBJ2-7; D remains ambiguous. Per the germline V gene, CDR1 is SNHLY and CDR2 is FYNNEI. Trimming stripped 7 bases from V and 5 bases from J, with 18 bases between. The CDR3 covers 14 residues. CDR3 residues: CASKGQTDRDEQYF. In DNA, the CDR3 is TGTGCCAGCAAGGGCCAAACAGATCGCGACGAGCAGTACTTC.

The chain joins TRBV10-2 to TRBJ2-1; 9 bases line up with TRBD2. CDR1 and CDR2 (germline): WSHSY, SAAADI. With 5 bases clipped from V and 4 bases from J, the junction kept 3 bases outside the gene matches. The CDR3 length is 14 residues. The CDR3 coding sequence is TGCGCCAGCAGTTTAGCGGGGGTATACAATGAGCAGTTCTTC. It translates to CASSLAGVYNEQFF.

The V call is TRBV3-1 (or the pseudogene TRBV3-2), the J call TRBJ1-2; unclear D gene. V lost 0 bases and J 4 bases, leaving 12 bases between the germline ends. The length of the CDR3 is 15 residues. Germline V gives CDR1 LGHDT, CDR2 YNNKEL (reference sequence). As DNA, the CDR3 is TGTGCCAGCAGCCAAGATGAAGGGCAAGTCTATGGCTACACCTTC. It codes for CASSQDEGQVYGYTF.

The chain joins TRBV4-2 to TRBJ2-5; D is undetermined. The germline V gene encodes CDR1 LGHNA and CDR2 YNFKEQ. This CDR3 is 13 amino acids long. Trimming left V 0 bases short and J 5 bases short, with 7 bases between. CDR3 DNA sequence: TGTGCCAGCAGCCAAGAAGGTGGGGAGACCCAGTACTTC. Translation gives CASSQEGGETQYF.

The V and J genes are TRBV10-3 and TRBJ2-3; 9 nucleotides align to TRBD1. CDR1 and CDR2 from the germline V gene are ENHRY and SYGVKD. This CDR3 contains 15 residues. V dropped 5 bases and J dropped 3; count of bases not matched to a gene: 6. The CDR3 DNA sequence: TGTGCCATCAGTCGGACAGGGGCAGTGACAGATACGCAGTATTTT. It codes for CAISRTGAVTDTQYF.

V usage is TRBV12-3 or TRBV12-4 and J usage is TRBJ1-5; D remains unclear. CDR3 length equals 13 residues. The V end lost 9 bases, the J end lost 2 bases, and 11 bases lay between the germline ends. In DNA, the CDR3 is TGTGCCAGTAAAGGAGATGGCAATCAGCCCCAGCATTTT. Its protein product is CASKGDGNQPQHF.

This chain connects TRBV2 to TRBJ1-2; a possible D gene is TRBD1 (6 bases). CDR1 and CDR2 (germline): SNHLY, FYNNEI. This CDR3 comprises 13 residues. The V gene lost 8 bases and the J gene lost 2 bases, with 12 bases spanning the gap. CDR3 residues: CASGRDTNYGYTF. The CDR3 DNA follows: TGTGCCAGCGGCCGGGACACCAACTATGGCTACACCTTC.

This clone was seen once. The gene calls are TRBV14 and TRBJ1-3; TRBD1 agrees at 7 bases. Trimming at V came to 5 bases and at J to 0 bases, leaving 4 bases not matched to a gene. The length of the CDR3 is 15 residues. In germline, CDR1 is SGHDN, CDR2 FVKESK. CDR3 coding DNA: TGTGCCAGCAGCGCCCGACAGGGCTCTGGAAACACCATATATTTT. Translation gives CASSARQGSGNTIYF.

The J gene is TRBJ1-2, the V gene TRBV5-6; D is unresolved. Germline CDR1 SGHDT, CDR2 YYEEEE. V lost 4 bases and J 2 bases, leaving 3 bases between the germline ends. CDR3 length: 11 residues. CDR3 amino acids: CASSVNYGYTF. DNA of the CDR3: TGTGCCAGCAGCGTCAACTATGGCTACACCTTC.

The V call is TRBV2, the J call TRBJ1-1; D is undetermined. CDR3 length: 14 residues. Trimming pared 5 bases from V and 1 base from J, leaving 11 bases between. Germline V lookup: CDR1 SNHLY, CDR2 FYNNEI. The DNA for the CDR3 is TGTGCCAGCAGTTCTTCCTTGTCGAACACTGAAGCTTTCTTT. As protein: CASSSSLSNTEAFF.

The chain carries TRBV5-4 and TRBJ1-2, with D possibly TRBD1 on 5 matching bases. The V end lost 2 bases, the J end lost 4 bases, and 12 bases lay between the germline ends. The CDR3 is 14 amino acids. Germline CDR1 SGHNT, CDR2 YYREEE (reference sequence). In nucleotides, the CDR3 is TGTGCCAGCAGCTTCAGACAGCCCCCCTATGGCTACACCTTC. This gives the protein CASSFRQPPYGYTF.

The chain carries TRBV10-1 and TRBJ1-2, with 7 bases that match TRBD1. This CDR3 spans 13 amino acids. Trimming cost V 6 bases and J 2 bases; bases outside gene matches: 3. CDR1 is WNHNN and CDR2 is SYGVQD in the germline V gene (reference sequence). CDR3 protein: CASSRGQNYGYTF. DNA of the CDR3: TGCGCCAGCAGCAGGGGACAGAACTATGGCTACACCTTC.

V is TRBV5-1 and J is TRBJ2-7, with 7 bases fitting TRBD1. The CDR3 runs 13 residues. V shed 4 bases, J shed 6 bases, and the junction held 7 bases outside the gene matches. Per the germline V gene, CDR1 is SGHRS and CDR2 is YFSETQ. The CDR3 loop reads CASSQTSGGEQYF. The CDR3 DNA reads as TGCGCCAGCAGCCAAACCTCAGGGGGCGAGCAGTACTTC.

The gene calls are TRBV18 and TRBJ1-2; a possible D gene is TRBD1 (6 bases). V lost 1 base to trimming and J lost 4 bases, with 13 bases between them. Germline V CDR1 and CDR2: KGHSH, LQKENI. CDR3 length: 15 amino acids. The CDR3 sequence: CASSPQSGDGYGYTF. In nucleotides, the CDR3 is TGTGCCAGCTCACCACAGTCAGGGGATGGCTATGGCTACACCTTC.

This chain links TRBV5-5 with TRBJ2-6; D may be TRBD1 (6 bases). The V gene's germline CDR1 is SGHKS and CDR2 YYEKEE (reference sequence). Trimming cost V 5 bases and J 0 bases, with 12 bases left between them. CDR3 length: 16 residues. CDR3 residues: CASSTTGNSGANVLTF. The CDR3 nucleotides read TGTGCCAGCAGTACGACAGGAAACTCTGGGGCCAACGTCCTGACTTTC.

The DNA of the CDR3 is TGTGCCAGCAGTCTTAGTAGGGTGCAGCCCCAGCATTTT. This gives the protein CASSLSRVQPQHF. The chain recombines TRBV13 with TRBJ1-5; D is unresolved. The CDR3 loop spans 13 amino acids. Deletions cut 6 bases from V and 7 bases from J, with 13 bases between. The V gene's germline CDR1 is PRHDT and CDR2 FYEKMQ (reference sequence).

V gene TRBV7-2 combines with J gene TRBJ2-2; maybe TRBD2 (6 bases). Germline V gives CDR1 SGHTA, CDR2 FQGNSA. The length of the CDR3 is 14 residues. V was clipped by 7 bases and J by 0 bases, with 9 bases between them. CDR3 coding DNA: TGTGCCAGCACTGGCGGGGCGAACACCGGGGAGCTGTTTTTT. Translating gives CASTGGANTGELFF.

CDR3 DNA: TGTGCCTGGAGTGTCCGGGGACAGGGGCGCGGGGGTCTGTTTTTT. Its translation is CAWSVRGQGRGGLFF. The V gene is TRBV30, the J gene TRBJ1-4; the match to TRBD1 covers 10 bases. Germline V gene lookup returns CDR1 GTSNPN and CDR2 SVGIG (reference sequence). This CDR3 comprises 15 residues. The J segment lost 14 bases and the V segment lost 0 bases, leaving 12 bases of the junction unmatched. Full variable domain (rest looked up from reference TRBV30 and TRBJ1-4): SQTIHQWPATLVQPVGSPLSLECTVEGTSNPNLYWYRQAAGRGLQLLFYSVGIGQISSEVPQNLSASRPQDRQFILSSKKLLLSDSGFYLCAWSVRGQGRGGLFFGSGTQLSVL.

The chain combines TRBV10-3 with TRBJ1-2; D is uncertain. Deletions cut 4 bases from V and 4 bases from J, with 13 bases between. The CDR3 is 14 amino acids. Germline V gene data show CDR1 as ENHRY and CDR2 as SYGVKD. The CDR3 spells CAISVDAVTYGYTF. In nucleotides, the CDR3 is TGTGCCATCAGTGTCGACGCTGTGACCTATGGCTACACCTTC.

CDR3 region: CASSIDPYRGEQFF. As DNA, the CDR3 is TGTGCCAGTAGTATAGATCCCTACAGGGGAGAGCAGTTCTTC. J is TRBJ2-1 and V is TRBV19, with 7 bases aligning to TRBD1. Germline V gene sequence: CDR1 LNHDA, CDR2 SQIVND (reference sequence). V trimming: 0 bases; J trimming: 10 bases; junction bases outside the gene matches: 6. The CDR3 length is 14 residues.

In nucleotides, the CDR3 is TGTGCCAGCAGTTTGTTTGGCGGGGGCTACGAGCAGTACTTC. Translation gives CASSLFGGGYEQYF. The rearrangement links TRBV27 to TRBJ2-7; the match to TRBD2 covers 7 bases. Germline values: CDR1 MNHEY, CDR2 SMNVEV (reference sequence). J lost 3 bases, V lost 3 bases, and 5 bases had no gene match. CDR3 length: 14 residues.

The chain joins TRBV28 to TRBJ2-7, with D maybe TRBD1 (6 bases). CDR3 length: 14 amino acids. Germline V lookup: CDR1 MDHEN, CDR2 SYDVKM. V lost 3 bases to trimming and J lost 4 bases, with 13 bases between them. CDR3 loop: CASSLGQGWYEQYF. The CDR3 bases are TGTGCCAGCAGTTTGGGGCAGGGGTGGTACGAGCAGTACTTC.